This entry concerns a single T cell receptor (beta chain). Data came from immunoSEQ multiplex PCR; TCRdb stores just in-frame clones and leaves some out. Counted here are 45,000 to 60,000 clones, about 85% occurring once; the ten biggest clones make up under 15%. These data originate in a study of blood T cell repertoires in COVID-19. At the level of the study: Sources were T cells, B-cell-depleted T cells, or PBMCs; the material itself was cDNA or gDNA.

The sample consisted of peripheral blood. The clonotype was recovered from a woman aged 80 or older with acute or convalescent COVID-19.

The CDR3 nucleotides read TGTGCCAGCAGTGCTTCAGGGAACTATGGCTACACCTTC. It yields the protein CASSASGNYGYTF. V and J are TRBV2 and TRBJ1-2; D perhaps matches TRBD1 (5 bases). The CDR3 has 13 amino acids. V was clipped by 4 bases and J by 2 bases, with 8 bases between them. From germline, CDR1 is SNHLY and CDR2 FYNNEI.